Following are 4 T cell receptor beta chains from one sample sequenced in a study of identical twins. TCRdb processed the 5' RACE reads anew with MiXCR; each CDR3 protein has one entry. The table has about 1.7 million distinct CDR3 sequences, about 31% seen once. The material sequenced was cord blood. These receptors all come from a newborn girl in good health.

This clonotype was detected ten times or more. The chain uses TRBV7-2 and TRBJ1-2; 7 nucleotides align to TRBD1. Germline loops: CDR1 SGHTA, CDR2 FQGNSA. There are 13 residues in the CDR3. Trimming took 5 bases from V and 4 from J; bases not matched to a gene: 4. CDR3 in amino acids: CASSTGASYGYTF. The CDR3, as DNA: TGTGCCAGCAGCACAGGGGCTTCCTATGGCTACACCTTC.

The chain is built from TRBV2 and TRBJ2-1; 8 bases align to TRBD2. The CDR3 is 17 amino acids. V was clipped by 2 bases and J by 9 bases; unmatched bases: 15. CDR1 is SNHLY and CDR2 is FYNNEI in the germline V gene. The chain's CDR3 is CASSERGPGLGPIEQFF. CDR3 sequence (DNA): TGTGCCAGCAGTGAAAGAGGGCCGGGACTAGGGCCCATTGAGCAGTTCTTC.

The chain links TRBV7-8 to TRBJ1-5; D unclear. Trimming pared 3 bases from V and 5 bases from J, leaving 17 bases between. The germline V gene has CDR1 SGHVS and CDR2 FQNEAQ. The CDR3 sequence is 16 residues long. Here the CDR3 DNA reads TGTGCCAGCAGCTTCCGTGAGGTCAGCCCCGATCAGCCCCAGCATTTT. Protein: CASSFREVSPDQPQHF.

The J gene is TRBJ1-1, the V gene TRBV20-1; no clear D. Looked up from germline, CDR1 is DFQATT and CDR2 is SNEGSKA (reference sequence). Between the trimmed V and J ends, which lost 3 bases and 0 bases, there was a span of 11 bases. The CDR3 is 14 amino acids. The DNA for the CDR3 is TGCAGTGCTAGGGCAAATGGGATGAACACTGAAGCTTTCTTT. Encoded protein: CSARANGMNTEAFF.